This TCR beta chain was sequenced in a study of blood T cell repertoires in COVID-19. Study information: Researchers got acute and convalescent COVID-19 samples from the United States, Italy and Spain.

The method was immunoSEQ multiplex PCR; TCRdb's version includes in-frame clones alone and lacks a portion of them. The data show about 240,000 clones, 86% seen once. This CDR3 region has 16 residues. The V gene end was trimmed by 2 bases and the J gene end by 1 base; junction bases not matched to a gene: 6. CDR1 is MDHEN and CDR2 is SYDVKM in the germline V gene. The source is a man aged 55 to 70 with acute or convalescent COVID-19. Specimen: peripheral blood. The chain joins TRBV28 to TRBJ2-7; 9 bases are a match to TRBD2. The CDR3 DNA follows: TGTGCCAGCAGTTTAGAGCTAGCGGGAAGTTCCTACGAGCAGTACTTC. Protein: CASSLELAGSSYEQYF.